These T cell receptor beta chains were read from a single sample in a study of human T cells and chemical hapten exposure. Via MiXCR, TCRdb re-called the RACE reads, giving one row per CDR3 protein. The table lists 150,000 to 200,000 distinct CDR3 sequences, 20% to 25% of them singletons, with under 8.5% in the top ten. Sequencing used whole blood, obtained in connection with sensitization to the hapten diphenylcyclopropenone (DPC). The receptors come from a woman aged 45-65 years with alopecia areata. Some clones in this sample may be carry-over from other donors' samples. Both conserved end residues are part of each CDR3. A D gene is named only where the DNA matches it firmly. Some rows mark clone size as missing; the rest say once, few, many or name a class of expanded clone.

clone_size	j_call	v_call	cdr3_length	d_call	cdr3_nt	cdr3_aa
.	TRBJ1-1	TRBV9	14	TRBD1	TGTGCCAGCAGCTCACAGGGGGTGGCCACTGAAGCTTTCTTT	CASSSQGVATEAFF
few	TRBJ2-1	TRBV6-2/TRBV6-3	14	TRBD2	TGTGCCAGCAGTTACAGCGGGAGGGCCGGTGAGCAGTTCTTC	CASSYSGRAGEQFF
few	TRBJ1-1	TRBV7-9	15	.	TGTGCCAGCAGCTCGGTTATAGGCTTGAACACTGAAGCTTTCTTT	CASSSVIGLNTEAFF
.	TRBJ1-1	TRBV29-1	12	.	TGCAGCGTCTCCAGGAACCAAGGTGCAGCTTTCTTT	CSVSRNQGAAFF
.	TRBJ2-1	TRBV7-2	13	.	TGTGCCAGCAGCTCCCTTAGCGGAACTGAGCAGTTCTTC	CASSSLSGTEQFF
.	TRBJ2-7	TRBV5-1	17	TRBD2	TGCGCCAGCAGCCCGCACTGGACTAGCGGCACCTCCTACGAGCAGTACTTC	CASSPHWTSGTSYEQYF
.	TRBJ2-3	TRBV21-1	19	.	TGTGCCAGCAGCGCCATCTCGGGACTAGCGGGATGGGGCACAGATACGCAGTATTTT	CASSAISGLAGWGTDTQYF
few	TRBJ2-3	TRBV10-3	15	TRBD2	TGTGCCATCAGCCCCGGGACTAGGGGTACAGATACGCAGTATTTT	CAISPGTRGTDTQYF
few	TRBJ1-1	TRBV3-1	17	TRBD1	TGTGCCAGCAGCCAAGAAGTGGGGACAGGGGGTAACACTGAAGCTTTCTTT	CASSQEVGTGGNTEAFF
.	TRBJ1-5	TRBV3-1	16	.	TGTGCCAGCAGCCAAGAAGGAATGGGAAGCAATCAGCCCCAGCATTTT	CASSQEGMGSNQPQHF
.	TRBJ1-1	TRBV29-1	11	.	TGCAGCGTTGTGGGGAGCCTAGGAGCTTTCTTT	CSVVGSLGAFF
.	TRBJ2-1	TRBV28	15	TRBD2	TGTGCCAGCAGCCTACTAGCGGGAGGTCTCAATGAGCAGTTCTTC	CASSLLAGGLNEQFF
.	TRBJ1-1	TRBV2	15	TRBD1	TGTGCCAGCAGTGATGGAGACAGGGAAGGGACTGAAGCTTTCTTT	CASSDGDREGTEAFF
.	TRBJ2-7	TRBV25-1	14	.	TGTGCCAGCAGTGGGATGGGCGGTATGTACGAGCAGTACTTC	CASSGMGGMYEQYF
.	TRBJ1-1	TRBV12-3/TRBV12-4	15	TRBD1	TGTGCCAGCAGCCCGGGACAGGGGGGGAACACTGAAGCTTTCTTT	CASSPGQGGNTEAFF
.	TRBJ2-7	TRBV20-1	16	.	TGCAGTGCTAGGGGGGCTTGCGGGAACCCCTCCTACGAGCAGTACTTC	CSARGACGNPSYEQYF
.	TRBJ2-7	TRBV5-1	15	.	TGCGCCAGCAGCGCCCCCGGGAGTTTCATCTACGAGCAGTACTTC	CASSAPGSFIYEQYF
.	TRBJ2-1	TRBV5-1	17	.	TGCGCCAGCAGCCGGACTTCGGACAGATCTTCCTACAATGAGCAGTTCTTC	CASSRTSDRSSYNEQFF
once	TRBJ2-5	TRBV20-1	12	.	TGCAGTGCTCGCTCCACCCCGGAGACCCAGTACTTC	CSARSTPETQYF
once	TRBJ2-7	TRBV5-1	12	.	TGCGCCAGCGGGCCGGGGTCCTACGAGCAGTACTTC	CASGPGSYEQYF